This T cell receptor beta chain was sequenced in a study of lymphopenia after photon versus proton radiotherapy. Study results and caveats: Photon-treated patients lost naive T cells and TCR diversity; proton-treated stayed stable. Survival link was tested only in deceased patients; proton benefit remains a possibility. A bigger post-nadir fall in TCR diversity correlated inversely with survival time in deceased patients.

Trimming took 6 bases from V and 8 from J, leaving 16 bases between them. Germline assignment: CDR1 SNHLY and CDR2 FYNNEI. The CDR3 runs to 13 residues. With regard to this clone: Its antigen is as yet unknown.

TCRdb's table, derived via immunoSEQ multiplex PCR, lists solely in-frame clones and lacks some. The sample includes approximately 30,000 clones, approximately 85% of them seen just once. The origin of this receptor is a man aged 45-60 years with gastric cancer. The rearrangement joins TRBV2 to TRBJ2-5; D might be TRBD1 or TRBD2, each matching 6 bases. The sequencing here drew on peripheral blood, taken from a patient treated with photon-based radiotherapy. The CDR3 DNA reads TGTGCCAGCAGGAGGGGGATGGGGGGAACCCAGTACTTC. Protein product: CASRRGMGGTQYF.